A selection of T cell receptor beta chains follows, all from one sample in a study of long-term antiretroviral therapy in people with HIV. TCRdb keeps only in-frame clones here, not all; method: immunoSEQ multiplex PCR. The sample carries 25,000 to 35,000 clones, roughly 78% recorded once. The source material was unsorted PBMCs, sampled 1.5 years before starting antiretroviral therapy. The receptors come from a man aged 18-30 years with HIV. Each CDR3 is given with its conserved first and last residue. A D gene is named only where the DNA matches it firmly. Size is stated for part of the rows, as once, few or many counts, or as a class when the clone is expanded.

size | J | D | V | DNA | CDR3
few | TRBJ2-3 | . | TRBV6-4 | TGTGCCAGCACCGGAACTAGCACAGATACGCAGTATTTT | CASTGTSTDTQYF
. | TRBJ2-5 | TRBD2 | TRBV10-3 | TGTGCCATCAGTCCGGGACTAGCGGCACAAGAGACCCAGTACTTC | CAISPGLAAQETQYF
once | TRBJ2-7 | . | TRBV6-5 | TGTGCCAGCGGGGGGTCGCGATACGAGCAGTACTTC | CASGGSRYEQYF
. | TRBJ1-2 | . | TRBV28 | TGTGCCAGCAGTCGCCCGGGAGGCAGGGGCACTAACTATGGCTACACCTTC | CASSRPGGRGTNYGYTF
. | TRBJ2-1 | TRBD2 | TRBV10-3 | TGTGCCAGCCTACCCGGGACTAGCGGGGTGGATGAGCAGTTCTTC | CASLPGTSGVDEQFF
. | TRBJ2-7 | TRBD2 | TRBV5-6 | TGTGCCAGCAGCTCCCCCGGGAGGGCGTACGAGCAGTACTTC | CASSSPGRAYEQYF
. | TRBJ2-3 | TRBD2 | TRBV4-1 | TGCGCCAGCAGCCAAAATGGACTAGCGGGGGGGGATACGCAGTATTTT | CASSQNGLAGGDTQYF
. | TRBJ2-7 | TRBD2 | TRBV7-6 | TGTGCCAGCAGCTTAGGCCTAGCGGGAACCTACGAGCAGTACTTC | CASSLGLAGTYEQYF
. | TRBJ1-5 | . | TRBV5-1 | TGCGCCAGCAGCGGGGACGGCAATCAGCCCCAGCATTTT | CASSGDGNQPQHF
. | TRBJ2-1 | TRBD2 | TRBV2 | TGTGCCAGCAGGGGGACTAGCAATGAGCAGTTCTTC | CASRGTSNEQFF
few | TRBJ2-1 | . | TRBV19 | TGTGCCAGTAGTATTGCTGATGGGGATGAGCAGTTCTTC | CASSIADGDEQFF
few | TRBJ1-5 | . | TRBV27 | TGTGCCAGCAGTTTATTCCATGGCAATCAGCCCCAGCATTTT | CASSLFHGNQPQHF
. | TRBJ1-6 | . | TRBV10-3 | TGTGCCATCAGTGAGGCAGGGCCGGGTTCACCCCTCCACTTT | CAISEAGPGSPLHF
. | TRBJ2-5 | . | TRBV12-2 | TGTGCAAGTCGCTTAGAATTAGAGGGCCAAGAGACCCAGTACTTC | CASRLELEGQETQYF
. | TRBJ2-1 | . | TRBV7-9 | TGTGCCAGCAGCCCTCGACTGGATGAGCAGTTCTTC | CASSPRLDEQFF
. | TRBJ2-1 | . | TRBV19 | TGTGCCAGCGCCCCGAGCCTGGGTGAGCAGTTCTTC | CASAPSLGEQFF
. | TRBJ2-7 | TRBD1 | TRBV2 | TGTGCCAGCAGTATAATGGGACAGGGGCCGTACTTC | CASSIMGQGPYF
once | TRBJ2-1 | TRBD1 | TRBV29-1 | TGCAGCGTTCCGGGACAGGGAGGATTCGGTCGGTTCTTC | CSVPGQGGFGRFF
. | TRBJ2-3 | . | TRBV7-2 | TGTGCCAGCAGCTTAAAGCGGGGCACAGATACGCAGTATTTT | CASSLKRGTDTQYF
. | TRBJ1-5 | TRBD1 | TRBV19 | TGTGCCAGCAGAACCGGGACAGGGGGGGGATGGGATCAGCCCCAGCATTTT | CASRTGTGGGWDQPQHF
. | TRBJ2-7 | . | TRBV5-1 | TGCGCCAGCAGCTTTGGAGAGGCGTCCTACGAGCAGTACTTC | CASSFGEASYEQYF
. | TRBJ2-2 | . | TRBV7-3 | TGTGCCAGCAGCTTATCCGGGGAGCTGTTTTTT | CASSLSGELFF
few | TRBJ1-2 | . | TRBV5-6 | TGTGCCAGCAGCACCGCCGTGAACTATGGCTACACCTTC | CASSTAVNYGYTF
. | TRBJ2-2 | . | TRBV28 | TGTGCCAGCAGTTTAAAGCTCAACACCGGGGAGCTGTTTTTT | CASSLKLNTGELFF
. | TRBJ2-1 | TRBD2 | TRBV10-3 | TGTGCCATCAGTCGGACTAGCGGGAGCAATGAGCAGTTCTTC | CAISRTSGSNEQFF
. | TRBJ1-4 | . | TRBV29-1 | TGCAGCGTTGTGGGAGGGGATACTGAAAAACTGTTTTTT | CSVVGGDTEKLFF
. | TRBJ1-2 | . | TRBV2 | TGTGCCAGCAGTGAAAGAGAGGGCCTCAGCTACACCTTC | CASSEREGLSYTF